What follows are 15 T cell receptor beta chains derived from one specimen sequenced in a study of blood T cell repertoires in COVID-19 (dated by TCRdb to 2018 to 2021). Library preparation used the immunoSEQ multiplex PCR assay. In TCRdb, the immuneACCESS table is reduced to in-frame sequences with V and J assigned. These tables do not hold every clone; where another copy was compared, an unresolved V gene accounts for under half, and the others remain unexplained. Present in this sample are about 210,000 clones, roughly 88% of which were seen just once. The ten largest clones add up to 9.7% of the sample. Sequencing was carried out using peripheral blood. Receptors were obtained from a man aged 50 to 59 with active or convalescent COVID-19.

This chain links TRBV5-1 with TRBJ2-5; TRBD2 is a possible D gene (5 bases). V dropped 0 bases and J dropped 2 bases, with 11 bases sitting between them. Germline CDR1 SGHRS, CDR2 YFSETQ. This CDR3 is 15 amino acids long. The CDR3 protein is CASSLGDSEQETQYF. CDR3 in DNA: TGCGCCAGCAGCTTGGGAGATAGCGAGCAAGAGACCCAGTACTTC.

This clone was counted a single time. The chain is built from TRBV7-9 and TRBJ1-4, with TRBD1 matching over 7 bases. The V gene's germline CDR1 is SEHNR and CDR2 FQNEAQ (reference sequence). After removal of 5 bases from V and 7 bases from J, the junction contained 13 bases not matched to a gene. The CDR3 is 16 amino acids. CDR3 sequence reads: CASSLEGAGSSEKLFF. Here the CDR3 DNA reads TGTGCCAGCAGCCTCGAGGGGGCAGGGTCGAGTGAAAAACTGTTTTTT. Full variable domain (rest looked up from reference TRBV7-9 and TRBJ1-4): DTGVSQNPRHKITKRGQNVTFRCDPISEHNRLYWYRQTLGQGPEFLTYFQNEAQLEKSRLLSDRFSAERPKGSFSTLEIQRTEQGDSAMYLCASSLEGAGSSEKLFFGSGTQLSVL.

With regard to this clone: Other DNA sequences from this sample encode an identical CDR3 as well. This chain links TRBV28 with TRBJ1-2; D remains ambiguous. This CDR3 comprises 12 residues. The V gene's germline CDR1 is MDHEN and CDR2 SYDVKM. V gave up 3 bases and J gave up 3 bases, with 5 bases separating them. The DNA for the CDR3 is TGTGCCAGCAGTTTTCGCGACTATGGCTACACCTTC. Its protein product is CASSFRDYGYTF.

This chain uses TRBV5-4 with TRBJ1-2; 8 positions match TRBD1. This CDR3 has 14 residues. The V gene's germline CDR1 is SGHNT and CDR2 YYREEE (reference sequence). V dropped 4 bases and J dropped 7; count of bases not matched to a gene: 9. The CDR3 loop is CASSPGRTGIGYTF. The CDR3 coding sequence is TGTGCCAGCAGCCCCGGAAGGACAGGGATTGGCTACACCTTC.

The chain couples TRBV5-6 to TRBJ2-1, with TRBD2 matching over 8 bases. The V and J ends lost 0 bases and 9 bases, in that order; junction bases with no gene match: 17. This CDR3 has 18 amino acids. From germline, CDR1 is SGHDT and CDR2 YYEEEE. CDR3 region: CASSLGWIAGFSRVEQFF. CDR3 bases: TGTGCCAGCAGCTTGGGTTGGATAGCGGGGTTTAGCAGGGTTGAGCAGTTCTTC.

The gene calls are TRBV24-1 and TRBJ2-5, with 7 nucleotides matching TRBD2. Looked up from germline, CDR1 is KGHDR and CDR2 is SFDVKD. With 3 bases clipped from V and 0 bases from J, the junction kept 9 bases outside the gene matches. The CDR3 runs to 17 residues. In DNA form, the CDR3 reads TGTGCCACCAGTGATCTTCCGTCTAGCGGTAACCAAGAGACCCAGTACTTC. Its protein is CATSDLPSSGNQETQYF.

This chain links TRBV4-3 with TRBJ2-4; the D gene is possibly TRBD2 (6 bases). The CDR3 runs to 17 residues. Per the germline V gene, CDR1 is LGHNA and CDR2 is YSLEER. V gave up 0 bases and J gave up 1 base, with 13 bases separating them. The CDR3 nucleotides are TGCGCCAGCAGCCAAGAAGGAGGGCGTGGGGCCAAAAACATTCAGTACTTC. Its protein is CASSQEGGRGAKNIQYF.

The genes are TRBV5-4 and TRBJ2-1; maybe TRBD2 (5 bases). Germline V gene data show CDR1 as SGHNT and CDR2 as YYREEE (reference sequence). The CDR3 covers 15 residues. Trimming took off 0 bases at V and 5 bases at J, with 12 bases between the two ends. The CDR3 DNA reads TGTGCCAGCAGCTTGGCCGTTGGAGGCCACAATGAGCAGTTCTTC. As protein: CASSLAVGGHNEQFF. Full variable domain (missing parts from reference TRBV5-4 and TRBJ2-1): ETGVTQSPTHLIKTRGQQVTLRCSSQSGHNTVSWYQQALGQGPQFIFQYYREEENGRGNFPPRFSGLQFPNYSSELNVNALELDDSALYLCASSLAVGGHNEQFFGPGTRLTVL.

This clone came up a few times. The genes are TRBV28 and TRBJ1-4; 10 bases line up with TRBD1. With 2 bases clipped from V and 6 bases from J, the junction kept 6 bases outside the gene matches. The CDR3 has 16 amino acids. Per the germline V gene, CDR1 is MDHEN and CDR2 is SYDVKM. The CDR3 nucleotides are TGTGCCAGCAGTTTAAACCCCGGGACAGGGGATGAAAAACTGTTTTTT. Encoded protein: CASSLNPGTGDEKLFF. The full variable domain, in which reference TRBV28 and TRBJ1-4 provide the parts outside the CDR3, is DVKVTQSSRYLVKRTGEKVFLECVQDMDHENMFWYRQDPGLGLRLIYFSYDVKMKEKGDIPEGYSVSREKKERFSLILESASTNQTSMYLCASSLNPGTGDEKLFFGSGTQLSVL.

This chain's CDR3 is CASSQGGLGQGANQPQHF. CDR3 in DNA: TGTGCCAGCAGCCAAGGCGGGCTTGGGCAGGGGGCAAATCAGCCCCAGCATTTT. V and J are TRBV16 and TRBJ1-5, with 8 bases lining up with TRBD1. This CDR3 has 18 amino acids. Looked up from germline, CDR1 is KGHSY and CDR2 is FQNENV. V lost 2 bases to trimming and J lost 4 bases; unmatched junction nucleotides: 13.

This chain joins TRBV28 and TRBJ2-7; weak D call: TRBD2 (6 bases). Germline CDR1 is MDHEN and CDR2 is SYDVKM. The CDR3 length is 13 residues. V shed 1 base and J shed 6 bases, with 10 bases lying between them. The DNA for the CDR3 is TGTGCCAGCAGTTTATCGTCCGGGGGCGAGCAGTACTTC. Its translation: CASSLSSGGEQYF.

This chain connects TRBV5-5 to TRBJ2-2; 10 bases fit TRBD1. Trimming at V came to 4 bases and at J to 5 bases, leaving 8 bases not matched to a gene. This CDR3 is built from 16 residues. Germline V gene data show CDR1 as SGHKS and CDR2 as YYEKEE (reference sequence). This CDR3 reads CASSPLGQGFTGELFF. DNA of the CDR3: TGTGCCAGCAGCCCCCTGGGACAGGGGTTTACCGGGGAGCTGTTTTTT.

This clone occurred a few times. V is TRBV5-1 and J is TRBJ2-5, with D hard to call. Germline V lookup: CDR1 SGHRS, CDR2 YFSETQ. The CDR3 has 14 amino acids. V was pared by 0 bases and J by 0 bases, with 6 bases between. CDR3 bases: TGCGCCAGCAGCTTGGTAGCAGACCAAGAGACCCAGTACTTC. It codes for CASSLVADQETQYF.

About this clone: This same CDR3 is encoded by further DNA sequences in the sample. The chain employs TRBV9 and TRBJ2-1; 10 bases agree with TRBD2. Germline-derived CDR1 and CDR2 are SGDLS and YYNGEE. J was trimmed by 10 bases and V by 2 bases; bases with no gene match: 9. This CDR3 is 15 amino acids long. The chain's CDR3 is CASSVLAGEGGEQFF. The CDR3 DNA sequence: TGTGCCAGCAGCGTCCTAGCGGGGGAAGGGGGCGAGCAGTTCTTC.

The chain couples TRBV5-6 to TRBJ2-1; D is ambiguous. V gave up 2 bases and J gave up 8 bases, with 8 bases separating them. The germline gives CDR1 SGHDT, CDR2 YYEEEE. The CDR3 is 12 residues long. As DNA, the CDR3 is TGTGCCAGCAGCTTTTCTCAGTATGAGCAGTTCTTC. Protein sequence: CASSFSQYEQFF.